These 27 T cell receptor beta chains share one sample of origin, sequenced in a study of blood T cell repertoires in COVID-19 (dated by TCRdb to between 2020 and 2021). Library method: the immunoSEQ multiplex PCR assay. TCRdb stores this immuneACCESS table with in-frame sequences only. Part of the clones is absent; in the studies checked, under half of the shortfall reflects unresolved V genes, and no reason is known for the rest. Here the sample has 95,000 to 110,000 clones; approximately 88% occur a single time. Clones ranked in the top ten supply around 7% of the sample. The sequencing sample was made of peripheral blood. Source of these receptors: a man over 45 with active or convalescent COVID-19.

The rearrangement joins TRBV4-3 to TRBJ2-1; possibly TRBD1 for D (5 bases). The CDR3 runs to 15 residues. The ends were cut back, 1 base at V and 8 bases at J, with 15 bases in the middle. Germline CDR1 reads LGHNA; CDR2 reads YSLEER. In DNA, the CDR3 is TGCGCCAGCAGCCAAGTAGCAGGGAATTTAGATGAGCAGTTCTTC. This gives the protein CASSQVAGNLDEQFF.

The chain joins TRBV30 to TRBJ1-1; 9 positions agree with TRBD1. CDR3 length: 15 amino acids. Germline values: CDR1 GTSNPN, CDR2 SVGIG (reference sequence). V trimming: 5 bases; J trimming: 0 bases; junction bases outside the gene matches: 7. This CDR3 is CAWGRDRVMNTEAFF. For the CDR3, the DNA is TGTGCCTGGGGCCGGGACAGGGTTATGAACACTGAAGCTTTCTTT.

J is TRBJ1-1 and V is TRBV2; TRBD1 agrees at 9 bases. The germline CDR1 and CDR2 sequences are SNHLY and FYNNEI. CDR3 length: 14 amino acids. With V trimmed by 4 bases and J by 3 bases, 3 bases remained unmatched. The CDR3 reads CASSGQGGDTEAFF. CDR3 coding DNA: TGTGCCAGCAGTGGACAGGGGGGAGACACTGAAGCTTTCTTT.

CDR3 sequence reads: CASSVTSGRALVDEQFF. Here the CDR3 DNA reads TGTGCCAGCAGCGTAACTAGCGGGAGGGCTTTAGTCGATGAGCAGTTCTTC. The chain joins TRBV9 to TRBJ2-1, with TRBD2 matching 13 bases. The CDR3 runs to 17 residues. Germline CDR1 and CDR2: SGDLS and YYNGEE. The junction had 9 bases not matched to a gene; V was cut back by 1 base and J by 8 bases.

This chain connects TRBV15 to TRBJ1-1; no firm D call. Trimming removed 0 bases at V and 7 bases at J, with 9 bases between. Looked up from germline, CDR1 is LNHNV and CDR2 is YYDKDF (reference sequence). This CDR3 spans 13 amino acids. CDR3 residues: CATSRDLRGEAFF. The CDR3 coding sequence is TGTGCCACCAGCAGAGATCTCAGAGGTGAAGCTTTCTTT.

This clone was detected only a few times. This chain joins TRBV29-1 and TRBJ1-5; 7 positions agree with TRBD1. Looked up from germline, CDR1 is SQVTM and CDR2 is ANQGSEA. The CDR3 spans 15 residues. V dropped 4 bases and J dropped 2; count of bases not matched to a gene: 8. The CDR3 here is CSVAEGAGGNQPQHF. The CDR3 nucleotides read TGCAGCGTTGCCGAGGGGGCTGGTGGCAATCAGCCCCAGCATTTT.

V gene TRBV28 combines with J gene TRBJ1-2; unclear D gene. V was shortened by 8 bases and J by 6 bases, with 16 bases between the two germline ends. Germline-derived CDR1 and CDR2 are MDHEN and SYDVKM. The CDR3 has 13 residues. CDR3 amino acids: CASLRRRLDGYTF. The CDR3 nucleotides read TGTGCCAGCCTGAGGAGGAGATTAGATGGCTACACCTTC.

This sequence joins TRBV7-6 and TRBJ2-1; 7 bases map to TRBD2. V lost 5 bases to trimming and J lost 0 bases; unmatched junction nucleotides: 4. Germline lookup yields CDR1 SGHVS and CDR2 FNYEAQ. The CDR3 covers 15 residues. Written as DNA, the CDR3 is TGTGCCAGCAGCCGGGAGGCCCGCTCCTACAATGAGCAGTTCTTC. This translates into CASSREARSYNEQFF. Supplemented by reference TRBV7-6 and TRBJ2-1, the full variable domain reads GAGVSQSPRYKVTKRGQDVALRCDPISGHVSLYWYRQALGQGPEFLTYFNYEAQQDKSGLPNDRFSAERPEGSISTLTIQRTEQRDSAMYRCASSREARSYNEQFFGPGTRLTVL.

This clone was observed a few times. J is TRBJ2-7 and V is TRBV21-1; the table's TRBD2 call for D was not verified on the DNA. TRBV21-1 represents a pseudogene. The CDR3 runs 14 residues. In DNA, the CDR3 is TGTGCCAGCAAGAGGGCGAAGAGCTCCTACGAGCAGTACTTC. Translating it yields CASKRAKSSYEQYF.

The gene calls are TRBV30 and TRBJ2-3; D ambiguous. Per the germline V gene, CDR1 is GTSNPN and CDR2 is SVGIG (reference sequence). The CDR3 is made up of 12 amino acids. The V end was cut by 1 base, the J end by 5 bases, with 7 bases between. The CDR3 region has the DNA TGTGCCTGGAGTGGAGCACGAGATACGCAGTATTTT. The encoded protein is CAWSGARDTQYF.

The gene calls are TRBV10-2 and TRBJ2-5; TRBD1 might be the D (6 bases). V was shortened by 0 bases and J by 7 bases, with 6 bases between the two germline ends. The CDR3 is made up of 12 amino acids. Germline values: CDR1 WSHSY, CDR2 SAAADI. The CDR3 DNA reads TGCGCCAGCAGTGAGTCAGGGGGGACCCAGTACTTC. This gives the protein CASSESGGTQYF.

Note on this clone: In the same sample, other DNA sequences code for this CDR3. The chain is built from TRBV20-1 and TRBJ2-5, with TRBD2 matching over 7 bases. Germline assignment: CDR1 DFQATT and CDR2 SNEGSKA (reference sequence). Unmatched junction bases numbered 0, after V lost 6 bases and J lost 5 bases. The CDR3 totals 10 residues. CDR3 sequence reads: CSAGGETQYF. The CDR3 region has the DNA TGCAGTGCGGGGGGGGAGACCCAGTACTTC.

The V gene is TRBV7-2, the J gene TRBJ1-3, with a weak D call TRBD1 (6 bases). From germline, CDR1 is SGHTA and CDR2 FQGNSA. With 0 bases removed from V and 2 bases from J, the gap between germline ends came to 14 bases. This CDR3 is built from 17 residues. The CDR3 region has the DNA TGTGCCAGCAGCTTAGCGGGAGGGGGAGTTGCTGGAAACACCATATATTTT. Protein: CASSLAGGGVAGNTIYF. Together with reference TRBV7-2 and TRBJ1-3, the CDR3 gives the full variable domain: GAGVSQSPSNKVTEKGKDVELRCDPISGHTALYWYRQSLGQGLEFLIYFQGNSAPDKSGLPSDRFSAERTGGSVSTLTIQRTQQEDSAVYLCASSLAGGGVAGNTIYFGEGSWLTVV.

V gene TRBV2 combines with J gene TRBJ1-5; unclear D gene. The germline V and J ends were trimmed by 8 bases and 0 bases, with 8 bases remaining between them. The germline CDR1 and CDR2 sequences are SNHLY and FYNNEI. The CDR3 sequence is 13 residues long. The chain's CDR3 is CASSGNSNQPQHF. The CDR3 DNA sequence: TGTGCCAGCTCCGGGAATAGCAATCAGCCCCAGCATTTT.

The chain employs TRBV12-5 and TRBJ2-2, with D perhaps TRBD1 (7 bases). Between the trimmed V and J ends, which lost 0 bases and 1 base, there was a span of 24 bases. Germline values: CDR1 LGHNT, CDR2 FRNRAP. The length of the CDR3 is 21 residues. The CDR3 nucleotides are TGTGCTAGTGGTTTGGTAAGGAGGGACAGCTCCCCCACTTTGAACACCGGGGAGCTGTTTTTT. This gives the protein CASGLVRRDSSPTLNTGELFF. Looking up the rest from reference TRBV12-5 and TRBJ2-2 gives the full variable domain: DARVTQTPRHKVTEMGQEVTMRCQPILGHNTVFWYRQTMMQGLELLAYFRNRAPLDDSGMPKDRFSAEMPDATLATLKIQPSEPRDSAVYFCASGLVRRDSSPTLNTGELFFGEGSRLTVL.

The chain joins TRBV2 to TRBJ1-3; 8 nucleotides align to TRBD1. J gave up 0 bases and V 10 bases, and 14 bases lay outside the gene matches. The CDR3 sequence is 17 residues long. Germline V CDR1 and CDR2: SNHLY, FYNNEI. The CDR3 DNA reads as TGTGCCACCTCCAGACCAGGGGGCACATACTCTGGAAACACCATATATTTT. It specifies CATSRPGGTYSGNTIYF.

The chain joins TRBV3-1 (or the pseudogene TRBV3-2) to TRBJ2-4, with a weak D call TRBD2 (6 bases). V lost 6 bases and J 10 bases, leaving 25 bases between the germline ends. This CDR3 has 16 amino acids. Germline V lookup: CDR1 LGHDT, CDR2 YNNKEL (reference sequence). The CDR3 sequence: CASSPLRQTTGGIQYF. In DNA, the CDR3 is TGTGCCAGCAGTCCCCTACGACAGACCACTGGGGGGATTCAGTACTTC.

This clone was detected only once. The chain uses TRBV5-1 and TRBJ2-3; TRBD1 matches at 10 bases. The CDR3 is 14 residues long. The V gene end was trimmed by 4 bases and the J gene end by 4 bases; junction bases not matched to a gene: 3. Germline-derived CDR1 and CDR2 are SGHRS and YFSETQ. CDR3 sequence reads: CASSGGQGSDTQYF. The CDR3 nucleotides are TGCGCCAGCAGCGGGGGACAGGGGTCAGATACGCAGTATTTT. Drawing the rest from reference TRBV5-1 and TRBJ2-3, the complete variable domain is KAGVTQTPRYLIKTRGQQVTLSCSPISGHRSVSWYQQTPGQGLQFLFEYFSETQRNKGNFPGRFSGRQFSNSRSEMNVSTLELGDSALYLCASSGGQGSDTQYFGPGTRLTVL.

The chain has TRBV11-3 and TRBJ2-1; D is ambiguous. Germline V gives CDR1 SGHNT, CDR2 YENEEA. CDR3 size: 13 residues. V lost 3 bases and J lost 5, with 8 bases in between. CDR3 sequence reads: CASSFGANNEQFF. In DNA, the CDR3 is TGTGCCAGCAGCTTTGGAGCCAACAATGAGCAGTTCTTC.

V gene TRBV30 combines with J gene TRBJ2-2; weak D call: TRBD2 (5 bases). The CDR3 runs to 17 residues. Per the germline V gene, CDR1 is GTSNPN and CDR2 is SVGIG (reference sequence). The V gene lost 0 bases and the J gene lost 5 bases, with 19 bases spanning the gap. In DNA, the CDR3 is TGTGCCTGGAGTGTGGGGTATCTGGGAGACATGACCGGGGAGCTGTTTTTT. Amino acid sequence: CAWSVGYLGDMTGELFF.

The CDR3 sequence: CASSPGDSGYSPLHF. The CDR3, as DNA: TGTGCCAGCTCACCCGGGGACAGTGGTTATTCACCCCTCCACTTT. The gene calls are TRBV18 and TRBJ1-6; TRBD1 agrees at 7 bases. CDR1 and CDR2 from the germline V gene are KGHSH and LQKENI. V was clipped by 3 bases and J by 8 bases; unmatched bases: 7. The CDR3 spans 15 residues.

This clone was observed a few times. The V and J genes are TRBV18 and TRBJ1-1; possible D gene TRBD1, 5 bases. This CDR3 region has 15 residues. Trimming removed 2 bases at V and 5 bases at J, with 15 bases between. Germline CDR1 reads KGHSH; CDR2 reads LQKENI. The CDR3 sequence: CASSPRREAGTEAFF. The CDR3 DNA is TGTGCCAGCTCACCAAGGCGAGAAGCAGGGACTGAAGCTTTCTTT. The full variable domain, completed using reference TRBV18 and TRBJ1-1, is NAGVMQNPRHLVRRRGQEARLRCSPMKGHSHVYWYRQLPEEGLKFMVYLQKENIIDESGMPKERFSAEFPKEGPSILRIQQVVRGDSAAYFCASSPRREAGTEAFFGQGTRLTVV.

The gene calls are TRBV6-2 or TRBV6-3 and TRBJ1-1, with D possibly matching TRBD1 (6 bases). CDR3 length: 13 amino acids. V lost 2 bases, J lost 4 bases, and 8 bases lay in between. The germline V gene has CDR1 MNHEY and CDR2 SVGEGT. In DNA, the CDR3 is TGTGCCAGCAGTTACGCCAGGGGCACTGAAGCTTTCTTT. Its protein product is CASSYARGTEAFF.

J is TRBJ1-1 and V is TRBV3-1 (or the pseudogene TRBV3-2); 9 positions agree with TRBD1. In germline, CDR1 is LGHDT, CDR2 YNNKEL (reference sequence). The CDR3 contains 17 residues. The V segment lost 5 bases and the J segment 1 base; nucleotides outside the gene matches: 11. CDR3 nucleotides: TGTGCCAGCAGCTTTACAGGGGGCAGGGGACCGAACACTGAAGCTTTCTTT. This gives the protein CASSFTGGRGPNTEAFF.

This clone was found once. J is TRBJ2-5 and V is TRBV24-1; 13 positions agree with TRBD2. This CDR3 region has 19 residues. Unmatched junction bases numbered 15, after V lost 4 bases and J lost 5 bases. Germline CDR1 KGHDR, CDR2 SFDVKD. Here the CDR3 DNA reads TGTGCCACCAGTGACCGGACTAGCGGGAGACAATGGGGGTCGGAGACCCAGTACTTC. Translating gives CATSDRTSGRQWGSETQYF.

V is TRBV3-1 (or the pseudogene TRBV3-2) and J is TRBJ2-7; no clear D. CDR1 is LGHDT and CDR2 is YNNKEL in the germline V gene (reference sequence). The CDR3 is 13 amino acids. The germline V and J ends were trimmed by 0 bases and 3 bases, with 6 bases remaining between them. CDR3 coding DNA: TGTGCCAGCAGCCAAGATCTCTTCTACGAGCAGTACTTC. Protein: CASSQDLFYEQYF.

The rearrangement uses TRBV24-1 and TRBJ1-4; 7 bases agree with TRBD1. Germline loops: CDR1 KGHDR, CDR2 SFDVKD. The CDR3 loop spans 16 amino acids. V was pared by 1 base and J by 4 bases, with 5 bases of the junction left unmatched. The CDR3 DNA reads TGTGCCACCAGTGATTTCCCCGGACAGGTTAATGAAAAACTGTTTTTT. This codes for CATSDFPGQVNEKLFF.